Presented here are 30 T cell receptor beta chains from one specimen sequenced in a study of blood T cell repertoires in COVID-19. The table came from immunoSEQ multiplex PCR; TCRdb's copy has only in-frame clones and leaves some out. The sample comprises about 78,000 clones, around four fifths of which are singletons, and about 9.9% rests with the top ten. The sample comprised peripheral blood. The origin of the receptors is a human donor in a cohort sampled during active COVID-19.

This sequence joins TRBV6-5 and TRBJ2-1; 9 bases align to TRBD1. The CDR3 length is 15 residues. Unmatched junction bases numbered 4, after V lost 3 bases and J lost 4 bases. From germline, CDR1 is MNHEY and CDR2 SVGAGI. The CDR3 is CASSYRDRAYNEQFF. The CDR3 coding sequence is TGTGCCAGCAGTTATAGGGACAGGGCTTACAATGAGCAGTTCTTC.

This clone was recorded only once. The genes are TRBV5-1 and TRBJ1-1, with no clear D. V was trimmed by 0 bases and J by 0 bases, leaving 9 bases between them. Germline CDR1 SGHRS, CDR2 YFSETQ. The CDR3 has 15 residues. The CDR3 DNA follows: TGCGCCAGCAGCTTGGTCCCGGGATTGAACACTGAAGCTTTCTTT. Protein sequence: CASSLVPGLNTEAFF.

This clone was counted only a few times. This chain joins TRBV29-1 and TRBJ2-2; D call uncertain. Trimming cost V 0 bases and J 4 bases, with 12 bases left between them. Germline V gene sequence: CDR1 SQVTM, CDR2 ANQGSEA. This CDR3 has 15 residues. This CDR3 is CSVEDSRHSTGELFF. CDR3 DNA: TGCAGCGTTGAAGATTCCAGGCATTCCACCGGGGAGCTGTTTTTT.

The chain is built from TRBV7-9 and TRBJ1-5; 11 nucleotides line up with TRBD1. The V segment lost 5 bases and the J segment 6 bases; nucleotides outside the gene matches: 6. CDR1 and CDR2 from the germline V gene are SEHNR and FQNEAQ (reference sequence). This CDR3 contains 15 residues. CDR3 region: CASSQGQGGFQPQHF. CDR3 coding DNA: TGTGCCAGCAGCCAGGGACAGGGGGGATTTCAGCCCCAGCATTTT.

This chain uses TRBV4-3 with TRBJ2-6, with D unresolved. V lost 0 bases, J lost 0 bases, and 6 bases lay in between. This CDR3 is built from 16 residues. In germline, CDR1 is LGHNA, CDR2 YSLEER. CDR3 nucleotides: TGCGCCAGCAGCCAAGAGCCACACTCTGGGGCCAACGTCCTGACTTTC. Protein: CASSQEPHSGANVLTF.

The rearrangement joins TRBV19 to TRBJ2-1; 14 bases are shared with TRBD2. The germline V gene has CDR1 LNHDA and CDR2 SQIVND (reference sequence). CDR3 length: 15 amino acids. With V trimmed by 7 bases and J by 5 bases, 4 bases remained unmatched. The CDR3 reads CASTGTSGGHNEQFF. CDR3 nucleotides: TGTGCCAGTACCGGGACTAGCGGGGGACACAATGAGCAGTTCTTC.

This clone was counted once. The chain employs TRBV20-1 and TRBJ2-3; D is possibly TRBD2 (5 bases). The CDR3 runs to 11 residues. Germline assignment: CDR1 DFQATT and CDR2 SNEGSKA (reference sequence). V was trimmed by 7 bases and J by 3 bases, leaving 8 bases between them. This CDR3 is CSGVATDTQYF. The DNA for the CDR3 is TGCAGTGGGGTAGCGACAGATACGCAGTATTTT.

For the CDR3, the DNA is TGTGCCAGCAGCTGGGCCTCAGGAGAAGCTTTCTTT. It is translated as CASSWASGEAFF. The chain joins TRBV7-9 to TRBJ1-1; no clear D gene. This CDR3 contains 12 residues. V lost 4 bases and J 8 bases, leaving 11 bases between the germline ends. From germline, CDR1 is SEHNR and CDR2 FQNEAQ (reference sequence).

This chain uses TRBV28 with TRBJ2-7; 7 bases are shared with TRBD1. V trimming: 6 bases; J trimming: 2 bases; junction bases outside the gene matches: 10. Germline lookup yields CDR1 MDHEN and CDR2 SYDVKM. The CDR3 is 15 amino acids. The CDR3 nucleotides read TGTGCCAGCAGCCCGACAGGGTCGGGGACCTACGAGCAGTACTTC. It encodes CASSPTGSGTYEQYF.

Regarding this clone: The same CDR3 also results from other DNA sequences found in this sample. The chain links TRBV6-4 to TRBJ1-2, with a possible D match to TRBD1 (6 bases). The CDR3 is made up of 15 amino acids. CDR1 and CDR2 from the germline V gene are MRHNA and SNTAGT. The ends were cut back, 0 bases at V and 4 bases at J, with 12 bases in the middle. Here the CDR3 DNA reads TGTGCCAGCAGTGACTCGGCGGGGGCGTCCTATGGCTACACCTTC. Amino acid sequence: CASSDSAGASYGYTF.

This clone was detected only a few times. V gene TRBV9 combines with J gene TRBJ2-2; no clear D. Germline V gene lookup returns CDR1 SGDLS and CDR2 YYNGEE. The CDR3 has 14 residues. Trimming removed 1 base from V and 0 bases from J, with 4 bases in between. Written as DNA, the CDR3 is TGTGCCAGCAGCGTATCCGCGAACACCGGGGAGCTGTTTTTT. As protein: CASSVSANTGELFF.

This CDR3 is CASSYRRDRVSENGYTF. The DNA of the CDR3 is TGTGCCAGCAGTTACCGCCGGGACAGGGTCTCAGAAAATGGCTACACCTTC. The chain carries TRBV6-2 or TRBV6-3 and TRBJ1-2; 9 bases match TRBD1. The J segment lost 6 bases and the V segment lost 2 bases, leaving 13 bases of the junction unmatched. The CDR3 sequence is 17 residues long. Germline loops: CDR1 MNHEY, CDR2 SVGEGT.

Here the CDR3 DNA reads TGTGCCAGCAGCGTAGGGGGGACAGGTTCCTACGAGCAGTACTTC. Amino acid sequence: CASSVGGTGSYEQYF. The rearrangement links TRBV9 to TRBJ2-7; TRBD1 matches 8 bases. V lost 0 bases and J lost 1; bases outside the gene matches: 3. The CDR3 is 15 residues long. Germline assignment: CDR1 SGDLS and CDR2 YYNGEE.

The chain uses TRBV5-1 and TRBJ2-3; TRBD2 matches 9 bases. The CDR3 is 17 residues long. Germline V gene sequence: CDR1 SGHRS, CDR2 YFSETQ. The V segment lost 1 base and the J segment 6 bases; nucleotides outside the gene matches: 12. CDR3 DNA sequence: TGCGCCAGCAGCTTGTGGGGGCCGGCTAGCGGGGCTGATACGCAGTATTTT. Encoded protein: CASSLWGPASGADTQYF.

This clone was seen only once. This chain connects TRBV2 to TRBJ1-2, with TRBD1 as a possible D gene (5 bases). Germline V CDR1 and CDR2: SNHLY, FYNNEI. The CDR3 extends over 13 amino acids. V lost 6 bases and J lost 8, with 16 bases in between. The CDR3: CASSPDIVGGYTF. CDR3 coding DNA: TGTGCCAGCAGCCCGGACATCGTTGGGGGCTACACCTTC.

The V gene is TRBV5-4, the J gene TRBJ2-3, with a weak D call TRBD1 (6 bases). The CDR3 consists of 13 residues. Germline V lookup: CDR1 SGHNT, CDR2 YYREEE (reference sequence). V lost 2 bases and J lost 7, with 11 bases in between. Here the CDR3 reads CASSLQGMHTQYF. The CDR3 bases are TGTGCCAGCAGCTTACAGGGAATGCATACGCAGTATTTT.

V usage is TRBV11-2 and J usage is TRBJ1-3; weak D call: TRBD1 (6 bases). CDR3 length equals 13 residues. Germline V gene sequence: CDR1 SGHAT, CDR2 FQNNGV. V lost 2 bases, J lost 10 bases, and 12 bases lay in between. The CDR3 bases are TGTGCCAGCAGCTTACCACAGGGAACGACCATATATTTT. The encoded protein is CASSLPQGTTIYF.

V and J are TRBV2 and TRBJ1-6; 9 nucleotides align to TRBD1. CDR1 and CDR2 from the germline V gene are SNHLY and FYNNEI. V was pared by 7 bases and J by 13 bases, with 11 bases of the junction left unmatched. The CDR3 runs to 14 residues. This chain's CDR3 is CASTRDRATGPLHF. The CDR3 DNA reads as TGTGCCAGCACTCGGGACAGGGCCACCGGGCCCCTCCACTTT.

V is TRBV19 and J is TRBJ1-1; 12 bases fit TRBD1. The germline gives CDR1 LNHDA, CDR2 SQIVND (reference sequence). Unmatched junction bases numbered 8, after V lost 4 bases and J lost 5 bases. This CDR3 is built from 16 residues. CDR3 protein: CASSTRDRGPRTEAFF. The CDR3 nucleotides read TGTGCCAGTAGTACCCGGGACAGGGGGCCAAGGACTGAAGCTTTCTTT.

V usage is TRBV9 and J usage is TRBJ1-2, with D unresolved. Germline V gene data show CDR1 as SGDLS and CDR2 as YYNGEE. Trimming cost V 0 bases and J 8 bases, with 14 bases left between them. The CDR3 is 14 amino acids. The CDR3 bases are TGTGCCAGCAGCGTAGGTCTCGGGGTTTGGGGCTACACCTTC. The encoded protein is CASSVGLGVWGYTF.

V usage is TRBV6-6 and J usage is TRBJ1-3; TRBD1 might be the D (5 bases). CDR1 MNHNY and CDR2 SVGAGI come from the germline V gene (reference sequence). The CDR3 covers 16 residues. V was trimmed by 5 bases and J by 0 bases, leaving 14 bases between them. CDR3 bases: TGTGCCAGCAGTCCCGACGGGGGTACCTCTGGAAACACCATATATTTT. Translated, it gives CASSPDGGTSGNTIYF.

This clone was found a few times. The rearrangement links TRBV12-5 to TRBJ2-2; 12 positions agree with TRBD2. The CDR3 extends over 16 amino acids. Germline CDR1 reads LGHNT; CDR2 reads FRNRAP. V shed 7 bases, J shed 7 bases, and the junction held 10 bases outside the gene matches. The CDR3 protein is CASAEGLAGLDGELFF. CDR3 bases: TGTGCTAGTGCCGAAGGACTAGCGGGGTTGGACGGGGAGCTGTTTTTT.

This chain connects TRBV7-3 to TRBJ1-2, with 8 nucleotides matching TRBD1. The V and J ends lost 0 bases and 8 bases, in that order; junction bases with no gene match: 2. Germline V lookup: CDR1 SGHTA, CDR2 FQGTGA. The CDR3 is 13 amino acids. CDR3 nucleotides: TGTGCCAGCAGCTTAACTAACAGGGGGGGCTACACCTTC. Protein: CASSLTNRGGYTF.

The chain links TRBV4-2 to TRBJ1-1; D is undetermined. The V gene lost 2 bases and the J gene lost 5 bases, with 6 bases spanning the gap. Germline lookup yields CDR1 LGHNA and CDR2 YNFKEQ. This CDR3 contains 12 residues. Here the CDR3 reads CASSQPGTEAFF. CDR3 bases: TGTGCCAGCAGCCAACCGGGAACTGAAGCTTTCTTT.

The J gene is TRBJ1-2, the V gene TRBV25-1; weak D call: TRBD1 (5 bases). V dropped 8 bases and J dropped 5 bases, with 18 bases sitting between them. CDR1 is MGHDK, CDR2 SYGVNS, per germline. The CDR3 spans 14 residues. Here the CDR3 reads CASSAMGLGYGYTF. The CDR3 DNA reads as TGTGCCAGCTCCGCGATGGGGCTCGGGTATGGCTACACCTTC.

The chain recombines TRBV5-6 with TRBJ2-5, with 11 bases identical to TRBD2. From germline, CDR1 is SGHDT and CDR2 YYEEEE. The CDR3 has 16 amino acids. With 4 bases clipped from V and 2 bases from J, the junction kept 7 bases outside the gene matches. The CDR3 reads CASSTLAGGRQETQYF. The CDR3 nucleotides read TGTGCCAGCAGCACCTTAGCGGGGGGGAGGCAAGAGACCCAGTACTTC.

The chain carries TRBV9 and TRBJ2-3, with D perhaps matching TRBD1 (6 bases). In germline, CDR1 is SGDLS, CDR2 YYNGEE. The CDR3 totals 15 residues. The V end was cut by 2 bases, the J end by 3 bases, with 13 bases between. In DNA, the CDR3 is TGTGCCAGCAGCGTCTGGTCAGGGGCTACAGATACGCAGTATTTT. This codes for CASSVWSGATDTQYF.

This rearrangement joins TRBV7-2 to TRBJ2-3; D not resolved. The CDR3 loop spans 14 amino acids. Trimming took off 5 bases at V and 5 bases at J, with 14 bases between the two ends. Germline V gene sequence: CDR1 SGHTA, CDR2 FQGNSA. CDR3 sequence (DNA): TGTGCCAGCAGCCCTATCTCTAGGAGAGATACGCAGTATTTT. It specifies CASSPISRRDTQYF.

J is TRBJ1-2 and V is TRBV12-3 or TRBV12-4; D remains unclear. The CDR3 covers 13 residues. V lost 3 bases, J lost 6 bases, and 11 bases lay in between. The CDR3 DNA reads TGTGCCAGCAGTTTTCGGGGAGACGATGGCTACACCTTC. Encoded protein: CASSFRGDDGYTF.

The gene calls are TRBV2 and TRBJ1-3, with 8 bases fitting TRBD1. V gave up 4 bases and J gave up 2 bases; unmatched junction bases: 1. The germline V gene encodes CDR1 SNHLY and CDR2 FYNNEI. CDR3 length: 14 amino acids. Here the CDR3 DNA reads TGTGCCAGCAGTGTACAGGGGGCTGGAAACACCATATATTTT. It specifies CASSVQGAGNTIYF.